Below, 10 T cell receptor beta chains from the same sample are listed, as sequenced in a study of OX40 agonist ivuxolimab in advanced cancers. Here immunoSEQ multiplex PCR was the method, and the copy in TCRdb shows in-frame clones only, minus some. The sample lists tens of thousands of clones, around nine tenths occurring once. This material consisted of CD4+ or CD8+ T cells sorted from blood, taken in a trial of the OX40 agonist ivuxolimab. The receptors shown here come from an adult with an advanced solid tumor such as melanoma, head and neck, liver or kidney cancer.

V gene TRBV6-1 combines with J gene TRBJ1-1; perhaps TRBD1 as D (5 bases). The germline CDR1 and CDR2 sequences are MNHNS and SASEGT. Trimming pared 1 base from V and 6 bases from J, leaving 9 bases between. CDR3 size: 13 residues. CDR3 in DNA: TGTGCCAGCAGTGAAGGGGGCGCGCCTGAAGCTTTCTTT. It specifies CASSEGGAPEAFF.

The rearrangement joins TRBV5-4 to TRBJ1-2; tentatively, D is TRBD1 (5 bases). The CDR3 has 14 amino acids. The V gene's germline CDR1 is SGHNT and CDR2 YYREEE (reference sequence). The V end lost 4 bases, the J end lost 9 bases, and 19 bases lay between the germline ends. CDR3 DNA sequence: TGTGCCAGCAGCCTGACCTCAGGGTCGAGGAGCTACACCTTC. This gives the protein CASSLTSGSRSYTF.

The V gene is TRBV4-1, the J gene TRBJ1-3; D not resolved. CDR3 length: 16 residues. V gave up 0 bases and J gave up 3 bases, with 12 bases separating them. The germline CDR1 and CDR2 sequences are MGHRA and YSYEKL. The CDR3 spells CASSQEEKGSGNTIYF. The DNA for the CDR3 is TGCGCCAGCAGCCAAGAAGAGAAAGGGAGTGGAAACACCATATATTTT.

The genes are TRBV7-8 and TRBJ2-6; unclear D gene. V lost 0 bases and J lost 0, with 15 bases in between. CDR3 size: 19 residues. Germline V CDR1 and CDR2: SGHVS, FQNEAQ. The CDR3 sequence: CASSLAIVIAYSGANVLTF. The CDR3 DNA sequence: TGTGCCAGCAGCTTAGCCATTGTAATAGCATACTCTGGGGCCAACGTCCTGACTTTC. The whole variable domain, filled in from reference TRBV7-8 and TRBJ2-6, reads GAGVSQSPRYKVAKRGQDVALRCDPISGHVSLFWYQQALGQGPEFLTYFQNEAQLDKSGLPSDRFFAERPEGSVSTLKIQRTQQEDSAVYLCASSLAIVIAYSGANVLTFGAGSRLTVL.

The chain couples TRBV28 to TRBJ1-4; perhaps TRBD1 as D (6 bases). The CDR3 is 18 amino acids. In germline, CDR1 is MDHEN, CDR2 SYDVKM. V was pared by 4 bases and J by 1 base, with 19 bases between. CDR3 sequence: CASSSLVGGRKTNEKLFF. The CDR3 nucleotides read TGTGCCAGCAGTTCCCTCGTGGGGGGGCGAAAAACTAATGAAAAACTGTTTTTT.

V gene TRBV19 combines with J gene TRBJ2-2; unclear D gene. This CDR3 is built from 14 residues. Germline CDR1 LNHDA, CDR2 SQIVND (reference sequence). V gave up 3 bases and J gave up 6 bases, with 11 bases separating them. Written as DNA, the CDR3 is TGTGCCAGTAGTATGCCTCCCTACCCCGGGGAGCTGTTTTTT. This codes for CASSMPPYPGELFF. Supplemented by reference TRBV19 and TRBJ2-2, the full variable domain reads DGGITQSPKYLFRKEGQNVTLSCEQNLNHDAMYWYRQDPGQGLRLIYYSQIVNDFQKGDIAEGYSVSREKKESFPLTVTSAQKNPTAFYLCASSMPPYPGELFFGEGSRLTVL.

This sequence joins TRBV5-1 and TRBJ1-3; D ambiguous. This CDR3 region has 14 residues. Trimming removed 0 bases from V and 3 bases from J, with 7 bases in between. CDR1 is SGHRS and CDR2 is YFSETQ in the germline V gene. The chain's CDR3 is CASSLAAVGNTIYF. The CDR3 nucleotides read TGCGCCAGCAGCTTGGCCGCAGTTGGAAACACCATATATTTT.

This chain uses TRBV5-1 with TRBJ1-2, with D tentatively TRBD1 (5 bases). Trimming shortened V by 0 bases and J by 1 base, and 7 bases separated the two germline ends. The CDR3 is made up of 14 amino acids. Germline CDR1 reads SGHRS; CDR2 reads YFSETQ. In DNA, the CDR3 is TGCGCCAGCAGCTTGGAGGGGCTTAACTATGGCTACACCTTC. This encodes CASSLEGLNYGYTF.

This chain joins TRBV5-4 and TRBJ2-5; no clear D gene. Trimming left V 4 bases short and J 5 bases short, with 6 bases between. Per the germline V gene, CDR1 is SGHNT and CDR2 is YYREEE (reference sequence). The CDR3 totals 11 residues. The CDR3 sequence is CASSLSETQYF. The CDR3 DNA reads TGTGCCAGCAGCCTGTCGGAGACCCAGTACTTC.

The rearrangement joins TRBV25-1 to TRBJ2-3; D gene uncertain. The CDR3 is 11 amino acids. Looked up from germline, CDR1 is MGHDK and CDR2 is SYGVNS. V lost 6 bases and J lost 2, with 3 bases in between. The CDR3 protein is CASRSTDTQYF. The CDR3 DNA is TGTGCCAGCAGATCCACAGATACGCAGTATTTT.